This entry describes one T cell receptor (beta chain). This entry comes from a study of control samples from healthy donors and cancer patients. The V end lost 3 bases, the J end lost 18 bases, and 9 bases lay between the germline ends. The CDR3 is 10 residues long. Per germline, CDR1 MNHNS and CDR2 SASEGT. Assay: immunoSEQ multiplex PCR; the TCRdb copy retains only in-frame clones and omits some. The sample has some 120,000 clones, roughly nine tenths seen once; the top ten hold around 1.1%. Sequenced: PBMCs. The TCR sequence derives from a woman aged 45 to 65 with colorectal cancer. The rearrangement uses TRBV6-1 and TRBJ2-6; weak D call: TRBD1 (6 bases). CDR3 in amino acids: CASSEGAKTF. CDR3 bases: TGTGCCAGCAGTGAGGGGGCCAAGACTTTC.